This T cell receptor (beta chain) was documented in a study of Graves' ophthalmopathy and Graves' hyperthyroidism. The study, taken as a whole, reports: The authors also found most expanded thyroid clonotypes above 0.001 frequency in blood.

In its sample, this clonotype was seen a few times. What it recognizes is unknown. Using RNA transcripts, the TCR beta CDR3 regions were amplified. The first round was an RT-PCR with HTBI primers, and the second round was a multiplex PCR. Each CDR3 protein is one row after TCRdb ran MiXCR on the multiplex PCR reads. This sample has 210,000 or so distinct CDR3 sequences, with 29% found just once. Diagnostic conclusions were grounded in clinical symptoms, serum thyroxine, TRAb, thyroid ultrasound and orbital computed tomography. Sampling about 10 ml of fresh peripheral blood provided the PBMCs. Sequenced: peripheral blood. The TCR sequence derives from a man over 45 with Graves' ophthalmopathy.

The CDR3 nucleotides are TGTGCCAGCAGCAAGCGGGAGGGGAAGAGCTCCTACGAGCAGTACTTC. This encodes CASSKREGKSSYEQYF. This rearrangement joins TRBV11-1 to TRBJ2-7; the match to TRBD2 covers 10 bases. Per the germline V gene, CDR1 is SGHAT and CDR2 is FQDESV (reference sequence). This CDR3 is built from 16 residues. V gave up 5 bases and J gave up 0 bases; unmatched junction bases: 7.